A selection of T cell receptor beta chains follows, all from one sample in a study of Ad26.COV2.S vaccination and SARS-CoV-2 variants. Libraries were prepared by immunoSEQ multiplex PCR; TCRdb keeps only in-frame clonotypes and omits some of them. The sample has 300,000 to 400,000 clones, 85% to 90% seen once. The sequences come from peripheral blood, collected in a trial of Ad26.COV2.S vaccine versus placebo. Receptors originate from a person between 18 and 65 years old who received the Ad26.COV2.S COVID-19 vaccine or a placebo. The CDR3 runs from the conserved cysteine through the conserved F or W. Fields, in order: J gene, D gene, V gene, clone size, CDR3 DNA, CDR3 protein. A D gene is named only where the DNA matches it firmly. Rows give clone size only sometimes, using once, few, many, or a class for an expanded clone.

>TRBJ1-2|NA|TRBV19|NA
TGTGCCAGTAGAACAGGCGCCTATGGCTACACCTTC
CASRTGAYGYTF
>TRBJ1-5|NA|TRBV2|NA
TGTGCCAGCAGTGAAGCTTGGGGTAGGCAGCCCCAGCATTTT
CASSEAWGRQPQHF
>TRBJ1-1|NA|TRBV5-6|NA
TGTGCCAGCAGCTTGCTAGTTGAGACAGGGAACACTGAAGCTTTCTTT
CASSLLVETGNTEAFF
>TRBJ2-2|NA|TRBV12-3/TRBV12-4|NA
TGTGCCAGCAGGGATTCCACCGGGGAGCTGTTTTTT
CASRDSTGELFF
>TRBJ2-5|NA|TRBV9|NA
TGTGCCAGCACCAGAGACTTGGACCGGGAGGAGACCCAGTACTTC
CASTRDLDREETQYF
>TRBJ2-1|NA|TRBV11-2|NA
TGTGCCAGCAGCTTATCTTATCTCGCGTCGACGGAGTTCTTC
CASSLSYLASTEFF
>TRBJ1-2|NA|TRBV28|NA
TGTGCCAGCAGAGGACCCAAACTAAACTATGGCTACACCTTC
CASRGPKLNYGYTF
>TRBJ1-2|TRBD1|TRBV15|NA
TGTGCCACCAGCAGAGATCAGGGGGCGTCTTGGTATGGCTACACCTTC
CATSRDQGASWYGYTF
>TRBJ1-3|NA|TRBV28|NA
TGTGCCAGCAGAGAGAATGGACATAATCTCCCTTACTCTGGAAACACCATATATTTT
CASRENGHNLPYSGNTIYF
>TRBJ2-1|NA|TRBV18|NA
TGTGCCAGCTCACCAGCTGGAGCCTACAATGAGCAGTTCTTC
CASSPAGAYNEQFF
>TRBJ2-7|NA|TRBV6-6|NA
TGTGCCAGCAGCCGGGTCCAGGGCGAGCAGTACTTC
CASSRVQGEQYF
>TRBJ2-5|NA|TRBV7-7|NA
TGTGCCAGCAGCTTAGGCCCTGAACTACAAGAGACCCAGTACTTC
CASSLGPELQETQYF
>TRBJ2-7|TRBD1|TRBV27|NA
TGTGCCAGCAGTTTACGATCAGGGGGCCCCTACGAGCAGTACTTC
CASSLRSGGPYEQYF
>TRBJ1-6|NA|TRBV5-6|few
TGTGCCAGCAGCTTGGGACCCACCTTGAATTCACCCCTCCACTTT
CASSLGPTLNSPLHF
>TRBJ1-1|NA|TRBV27|NA
TGTGCCAGCAGGACGCCCAGCAGGGGAATGAACACTGAAGCTTTCTTT
CASRTPSRGMNTEAFF
>TRBJ1-3|NA|TRBV5-4|NA
TGTGCCAGCAGCTTGGTAATCTCGGGGACCTCTGGAAACACCATATATTTT
CASSLVISGTSGNTIYF
>TRBJ1-2|TRBD1|TRBV5-1|NA
TGCGCCAGCAGCTTGGAAGGACAGGGGACGAACTATGGCTACACCTTC
CASSLEGQGTNYGYTF